A selection of T cell receptor beta chains follows, all from one sample in a study of response to subunit inactivated influenza vaccine. TCRdb itself ran the RT-PCR reads through MiXCR, one entry per CDR3 protein. The sample includes approximately 290,000 distinct CDR3 sequences, around 20% seen only once; the top ten take about a tenth. The specimen comprised PBMCs from blood, sampled less than 22 months after vaccination. The source of these receptors is a man aged 50-75 years who received an inactivated influenza vaccine. Each CDR3 is given with its conserved first and last residue. The D gene is left open where the match is weak. Only part of the rows carry a size: once, few, many, or a class if the clone is expanded.

j_call: TRBJ2-2; v_call: TRBV15; d_call: .; clone_size: many; cdr3_length: 16; cdr3_aa: CATSRDLFQAFGELFF; cdr3_nt: TGTGCCACCAGCAGAGATCTCTTCCAGGCCTTCGGGGAGCTGTTTTTT
j_call: TRBJ1-1; v_call: TRBV20-1; d_call: .; clone_size: few; cdr3_length: 14; cdr3_aa: CSAGTIRGTVEAFF; cdr3_nt: TGCAGTGCTGGAACCATAAGGGGGACGGTTGAAGCTTTCTTT
j_call: TRBJ2-3; v_call: TRBV3-1; d_call: .; clone_size: .; cdr3_length: 15; cdr3_aa: CASSHRGPSVDTQYF; cdr3_nt: TGTGCCAGCAGCCACAGGGGACCATCCGTGGATACGCAGTATTTT
j_call: TRBJ1-1; v_call: TRBV6-2/TRBV6-3; d_call: .; clone_size: many; cdr3_length: 11; cdr3_aa: CASSQGSEAFF; cdr3_nt: TGTGCCAGCAGTCAGGGGAGTGAAGCTTTCTTT
j_call: TRBJ2-3; v_call: TRBV20-1; d_call: .; clone_size: .; cdr3_length: 13; cdr3_aa: CSARDVQTDTQYF; cdr3_nt: TGCAGTGCTAGAGATGTCCAAACAGATACGCAGTATTTT
j_call: TRBJ2-7; v_call: TRBV27; d_call: TRBD1; clone_size: few; cdr3_length: 14; cdr3_aa: CASGRQGHYYEQYF; cdr3_nt: TGTGCCAGCGGCCGACAGGGGCATTACTACGAGCAGTACTTC
j_call: TRBJ2-3; v_call: TRBV28; d_call: .; clone_size: .; cdr3_length: 14; cdr3_aa: CASSPRLVRGTQYF; cdr3_nt: TGTGCCAGCAGTCCCCGACTAGTTAGAGGTACGCAGTATTTT
j_call: TRBJ1-1; v_call: TRBV19; d_call: .; clone_size: .; cdr3_length: 16; cdr3_aa: CASSPWTPIMNTEAFF; cdr3_nt: TGTGCCAGTAGTCCCTGGACACCAATAATGAACACTGAAGCTTTCTTT
j_call: TRBJ2-7; v_call: TRBV3-1; d_call: TRBD1; clone_size: few; cdr3_length: 16; cdr3_aa: CASSQLPGQGTYEQYF; cdr3_nt: TGTGCCAGCAGTCAACTCCCGGGACAGGGTACCTACGAGCAGTACTTC
j_call: TRBJ1-3; v_call: TRBV12-3/TRBV12-4; d_call: .; clone_size: .; cdr3_length: 15; cdr3_aa: CASSLASFSGNTIYF; cdr3_nt: TGTGCCAGCAGTTTAGCTTCGTTCTCTGGAAACACCATATATTTT
j_call: TRBJ1-6; v_call: TRBV27; d_call: .; clone_size: many; cdr3_length: 17; cdr3_aa: CASSLFPDPGLGSPLHF; cdr3_nt: TGTGCCAGCAGTTTATTCCCCGATCCGGGACTAGGATCACCCCTCCACTTT
j_call: TRBJ2-3; v_call: TRBV5-1; d_call: .; clone_size: once; cdr3_length: 14; cdr3_aa: CASSWRPSTDTQYF; cdr3_nt: TGCGCCAGCAGCTGGCGACCAAGCACAGATACGCAGTATTTT
j_call: TRBJ2-1; v_call: TRBV4-1; d_call: .; clone_size: .; cdr3_length: 19; cdr3_aa: CASSQVFPGNRGSYNEQFF; cdr3_nt: TGCGCCAGCAGCCAAGTTTTCCCAGGGAATAGAGGGTCCTACAATGAGCAGTTCTTC
j_call: TRBJ1-5; v_call: TRBV23-1; d_call: TRBD1; clone_size: few; cdr3_length: 16; cdr3_aa: CASSHPGQGSNQPQHF; cdr3_nt: TGCGCCAGCAGTCACCCGGGACAGGGGAGCAATCAGCCCCAGCATTTT
j_call: TRBJ2-2; v_call: TRBV4-1; d_call: .; clone_size: .; cdr3_length: 13; cdr3_aa: CASSQILTGELFF; cdr3_nt: TGCGCCAGCAGCCAAATATTAACCGGGGAGCTGTTTTTT
j_call: TRBJ1-3; v_call: TRBV4-2; d_call: .; clone_size: few; cdr3_length: 16; cdr3_aa: CASSQDLAVSGNTIYF; cdr3_nt: TGTGCCAGCAGCCAAGATCTGGCAGTCTCTGGAAACACCATATATTTT
j_call: TRBJ2-3; v_call: TRBV11-1; d_call: .; clone_size: .; cdr3_length: 18; cdr3_aa: CASSQSPTARGYTDTQYF; cdr3_nt: TGTGCCAGCAGCCAGTCGCCGACGGCAAGAGGTTACACAGATACGCAGTATTTT
j_call: TRBJ1-5; v_call: TRBV10-3; d_call: .; clone_size: many; cdr3_length: 12; cdr3_aa: CATGTSERPQHF; cdr3_nt: TGTGCCACCGGGACGTCCGAGAGGCCCCAGCATTTT
j_call: TRBJ2-3; v_call: TRBV20-1; d_call: .; clone_size: few; cdr3_length: 15; cdr3_aa: CSARPQTGGTDTQYF; cdr3_nt: TGCAGTGCTAGACCACAGACGGGCGGCACAGATACGCAGTATTTT
j_call: TRBJ2-5; v_call: TRBV10-3; d_call: TRBD2; clone_size: .; cdr3_length: 16; cdr3_aa: CAISTGTSGAQETQYF; cdr3_nt: TGTGCCATCTCTACGGGGACTAGCGGGGCACAAGAGACCCAGTACTTC
j_call: TRBJ2-4; v_call: TRBV7-2; d_call: .; clone_size: .; cdr3_length: 12; cdr3_aa: CASSLDRGIQYF; cdr3_nt: TGTGCCAGCAGCTTAGACCGGGGGATTCAGTACTTC
j_call: TRBJ2-2; v_call: TRBV7-8; d_call: .; clone_size: .; cdr3_length: 16; cdr3_aa: CASSPYGSVNTGELFF; cdr3_nt: TGTGCCAGCAGCCCGTACGGGTCTGTGAACACCGGGGAGCTGTTTTTT
j_call: TRBJ1-2; v_call: TRBV29-1; d_call: .; clone_size: .; cdr3_length: 13; cdr3_aa: CSVARRVSYGYTF; cdr3_nt: TGCAGCGTCGCCCGGCGGGTGAGCTATGGCTACACCTTC
j_call: TRBJ1-1; v_call: TRBV4-1; d_call: .; clone_size: many; cdr3_length: 14; cdr3_aa: CASSPTGGSTEAFF; cdr3_nt: TGCGCCAGCAGCCCCACAGGTGGGAGCACTGAAGCTTTCTTT
j_call: TRBJ1-4; v_call: TRBV14; d_call: .; clone_size: .; cdr3_length: 14; cdr3_aa: CASSQGTVNEKLFF; cdr3_nt: TGTGCCAGCAGCCAGGGGACGGTAAATGAAAAACTGTTTTTT
j_call: TRBJ2-7; v_call: TRBV2; d_call: .; clone_size: .; cdr3_length: 13; cdr3_aa: CASIHRVTYEQYF; cdr3_nt: TGTGCCAGCATTCACAGGGTCACCTACGAGCAGTACTTC
j_call: TRBJ2-1; v_call: TRBV6-2/TRBV6-3; d_call: .; clone_size: .; cdr3_length: 17; cdr3_aa: CASSSVRLHYAYNEQFF; cdr3_nt: TGTGCCAGCAGTTCTGTGCGTCTTCATTACGCCTACAATGAGCAGTTCTTC
j_call: TRBJ1-2; v_call: TRBV7-2; d_call: .; clone_size: .; cdr3_length: 14; cdr3_aa: CASSLNRVDYGYTF; cdr3_nt: TGTGCCAGCAGTTTGAACAGGGTTGACTATGGCTACACCTTC
j_call: TRBJ2-3; v_call: TRBV7-9; d_call: TRBD1; clone_size: .; cdr3_length: 13; cdr3_aa: CASSASETGVQYF; cdr3_nt: TGTGCCAGCAGCGCCTCGGAGACAGGGGTGCAGTATTTT
j_call: TRBJ2-3; v_call: TRBV12-3/TRBV12-4; d_call: .; clone_size: many; cdr3_length: 14; cdr3_aa: CASTPGSRTGTQYF; cdr3_nt: TGTGCCAGCACCCCGGGATCGCGGACGGGTACGCAGTATTTT
j_call: TRBJ2-4; v_call: TRBV3-1; d_call: .; clone_size: few; cdr3_length: 14; cdr3_aa: CASRETGTRNIQYF; cdr3_nt: TGTGCCAGCAGGGAAACCGGGACCCGTAACATTCAGTACTTC
j_call: TRBJ1-1; v_call: TRBV7-2; d_call: TRBD1; clone_size: few; cdr3_length: 14; cdr3_aa: CASSLGFRGSEAFF; cdr3_nt: TGTGCCAGCAGCTTAGGATTCAGGGGGTCTGAAGCTTTCTTT
j_call: TRBJ1-2; v_call: TRBV28; d_call: TRBD1; clone_size: many; cdr3_length: 12; cdr3_aa: CASSTGDYGYTF; cdr3_nt: TGTGCCAGCAGCACAGGGGACTATGGCTACACCTTC
j_call: TRBJ1-1; v_call: TRBV7-2; d_call: .; clone_size: .; cdr3_length: 12; cdr3_aa: CASSIIPREAFF; cdr3_nt: TGTGCCAGCAGCATCATCCCCCGTGAAGCTTTCTTT
j_call: TRBJ2-1; v_call: TRBV30; d_call: TRBD1; clone_size: .; cdr3_length: 17; cdr3_aa: CAWSTSGTGYFYDEQFF; cdr3_nt: TGTGCCTGGAGTACATCCGGGACAGGGTATTTTTACGATGAGCAGTTCTTC
j_call: TRBJ1-6; v_call: TRBV28; d_call: .; clone_size: many; cdr3_length: 14; cdr3_aa: CASSADGTNSPLHF; cdr3_nt: TGTGCCAGCAGTGCCGACGGGACGAATTCACCCCTCCACTTT